The 14 T cell receptor beta chains given below trace back to one sample, sequenced in a study of CD8 T cells in Susac syndrome. The RNA input was 0.5 to 1 ug, and it was reverse transcribed with random hexamers. TCRdb passed the immunoSEQ multiplex PCR reads through MiXCR, listing each CDR3 protein once. The repertoire has roughly 130,000 distinct CDR3 sequences, around 96% of them found once; the top ten carry roughly 0.12%. The sequenced sample was CD4+ T cells from PBMCs. These TCRs come from a human donor in good health.

The chain carries TRBV24-1 and TRBJ2-2, with D perhaps TRBD2 (5 bases). Germline assignment: CDR1 KGHDR and CDR2 SFDVKD. The CDR3 length is 15 residues. Deletions cut 2 bases from V and 3 bases from J, with 9 bases between. For the CDR3, the DNA is TGTGCCACCAGTGATTCGAGGGAATACACCGGGGAGCTGTTTTTT. This encodes CATSDSREYTGELFF.

V gene TRBV3-1 combines with J gene TRBJ2-2, with D unresolved. The CDR3 runs to 17 residues. Trimming left V 0 bases short and J 6 bases short, with 17 bases between. Germline V gives CDR1 LGHDT, CDR2 YNNKEL (reference sequence). In DNA form, the CDR3 reads TGTGCCAGCAGCCAAGAGATTCGGGCAGTGGTCCCCGGGGAGCTGTTTTTT. This translates into CASSQEIRAVVPGELFF. The entire variable domain, with the rest obtained from reference TRBV3-1 and TRBJ2-2, is as follows: DTAVSQTPKYLVTQMGNDKSIKCEQNLGHDTMYWYKQDSKKFLKIMFSYNNKELIINETVPNRFSPKSPDKAHLNLHINSLELGDSAVYFCASSQEIRAVVPGELFFGEGSRLTVL.

This chain links TRBV28 with TRBJ1-5; D is perhaps TRBD1 (6 bases). Trimming took 3 bases from V and 9 from J, leaving 18 bases between them. Germline V CDR1 and CDR2: MDHEN, SYDVKM. This CDR3 region has 15 residues. The CDR3 loop reads CASSLGGGPVTPQHF. The CDR3, as DNA: TGTGCCAGCAGTTTGGGGGGGGGCCCGGTTACGCCCCAGCATTTT.

The chain uses TRBV3-1 and TRBJ2-1; 9 bases match TRBD2. The CDR3 consists of 16 residues. Trimming cost V 2 bases and J 4 bases; bases outside gene matches: 6. The germline CDR1 and CDR2 sequences are LGHDT and YNNKEL (reference sequence). In DNA form, the CDR3 reads TGTGCCAGCAGCCAAACCGGGACTAGCCGTTACAATGAGCAGTTCTTC. Amino acid sequence: CASSQTGTSRYNEQFF.

This chain joins TRBV20-1 and TRBJ2-4; the D gene is possibly TRBD2 (5 bases). Germline V CDR1 and CDR2: DFQATT, SNEGSKA (reference sequence). V lost 6 bases to trimming and J lost 0 bases, with 21 bases between them. The CDR3 consists of 17 residues. The CDR3 nucleotides read TGCAGTGCCGCCCGCGGGCTTAAAGATCTAGCCAAAAACATTCAGTACTTC. This sequence encodes CSAARGLKDLAKNIQYF.

This clonotype has only one observation. CDR3 sequence: CAIRSPEVSSYNEQFF. The CDR3 DNA reads TGTGCCATCAGAAGTCCCGAGGTGAGCTCCTACAATGAGCAGTTCTTC. V gene TRBV10-3 combines with J gene TRBJ2-1; no clear D gene. This CDR3 has 16 residues. Trimming stripped 6 bases from V and 0 bases from J, with 15 bases between. Germline CDR1 ENHRY, CDR2 SYGVKD.

The chain employs TRBV5-4 and TRBJ1-4, with 8 bases lining up with TRBD1. The CDR3 runs to 14 residues. Germline lookup yields CDR1 SGHNT and CDR2 YYREEE (reference sequence). Unmatched junction bases numbered 7, after V lost 4 bases and J lost 8 bases. Written as DNA, the CDR3 is TGTGCCAGCAGCAGGGGACAGGTGGGCGAAAAACTGTTTTTT. Residues: CASSRGQVGEKLFF. Looking up the rest from reference TRBV5-4 and TRBJ1-4 gives the full variable domain: ETGVTQSPTHLIKTRGQQVTLRCSSQSGHNTVSWYQQALGQGPQFIFQYYREEENGRGNFPPRFSGLQFPNYSSELNVNALELDDSALYLCASSRGQVGEKLFFGSGTQLSVL.

The genes are TRBV27 and TRBJ2-1; 9 bases agree with TRBD2. The V gene's germline CDR1 is MNHEY and CDR2 SMNVEV (reference sequence). This CDR3 has 16 amino acids. V was pared by 1 base and J by 3 bases, with 4 bases of the junction left unmatched. CDR3 nucleotides: TGTGCCAGCAGTTTATTGACTAGCGGCCTCTACAATGAGCAGTTCTTC. It translates to CASSLLTSGLYNEQFF.

The chain is built from TRBV3-1 and TRBJ1-1; D uncertain. The CDR3 has 12 residues. The ends were cut back, 2 bases at V and 4 bases at J, with 5 bases in the middle. Per germline, CDR1 LGHDT and CDR2 YNNKEL (reference sequence). CDR3 in amino acids: CASSQPSTEAFF. The CDR3 nucleotides read TGTGCCAGCAGCCAACCGAGCACTGAAGCTTTCTTT.

The V gene is TRBV9, the J gene TRBJ2-7; no clear D gene. The CDR3 runs to 12 residues. The V gene's germline CDR1 is SGDLS and CDR2 YYNGEE. V gave up 4 bases and J gave up 6 bases, with 11 bases separating them. This CDR3 is CASSRLGGEQYF. The CDR3, as DNA: TGTGCCAGCAGCCGCCTCGGTGGCGAGCAGTACTTC.

The rearrangement links TRBV7-9 to TRBJ2-5, with 7 bases lining up with TRBD2. V was pared by 5 bases and J by 4 bases, with 7 bases of the junction left unmatched. The V gene's germline CDR1 is SEHNR and CDR2 FQNEAQ (reference sequence). This CDR3 has 14 residues. The CDR3 is CASSPRAGVETQYF. The CDR3 bases are TGTGCCAGCAGCCCAAGGGCGGGAGTAGAGACCCAGTACTTC.

The gene calls are TRBV29-1 and TRBJ1-2; no reliable D call. V dropped 2 bases and J dropped 4 bases, with 11 bases sitting between them. Per the germline V gene, CDR1 is SQVTM and CDR2 is ANQGSEA. The CDR3 contains 13 residues. The CDR3 region is CSVEIGSLYGYTF. The CDR3 DNA follows: TGCAGCGTTGAAATCGGGAGCCTCTATGGCTACACCTTC.

This chain connects TRBV7-2 to TRBJ2-4; 10 bases fit TRBD2. Germline CDR1 reads SGHTA; CDR2 reads FQGNSA. The CDR3 length is 15 residues. V shed 4 bases, J shed 7 bases, and the junction held 7 bases outside the gene matches. In nucleotides, the CDR3 is TGTGCCAGCAGCTCCGTAGCGGGAGGTCGGAACATTCAGTACTTC. Encoded protein: CASSSVAGGRNIQYF.

V gene TRBV30 combines with J gene TRBJ2-7, with 9 bases matching TRBD1. Unmatched junction bases numbered 2, after V lost 5 bases and J lost 0 bases. Germline V gives CDR1 GTSNPN, CDR2 SVGIG (reference sequence). The CDR3 is made up of 13 amino acids. In DNA, the CDR3 is TGTGCCTGGTTGGACAGGGGCTCCTACGAGCAGTACTTC. It yields the protein CAWLDRGSYEQYF. Combining the CDR3 with reference TRBV30 and TRBJ2-7 gives the whole variable domain SQTIHQWPATLVQPVGSPLSLECTVEGTSNPNLYWYRQAAGRGLQLLFYSVGIGQISSEVPQNLSASRPQDRQFILSSKKLLLSDSGFYLCAWLDRGSYEQYFGPGTRLTVT.